The clone carrying this T cell receptor (beta chain) was detected only a few times. Its antigen is unidentified. Deletions cut 4 bases from V and 4 bases from J, with 7 bases between. CDR3 size: 13 residues. Per germline, CDR1 SGHAT and CDR2 FQNNGV. The data stem from a study of T cells in Graves' hyperthyroidism and ophthalmopathy. Amplified TCR beta CDR3 regions came from RNA transcripts. Using the HTBI primer set, a first-round RT-PCR was run on the TCR CDR3. Via MiXCR, TCRdb re-called the multiplex PCR reads, giving one row per CDR3 protein. The sample shows more than 500,000 distinct CDR3 sequences, 16% of them seen only once. Findings of the study overall: Most thyroid clonotypes expanded above 0.001 were also detected in blood.

The specimen was blood. This chain connects TRBV11-2 to TRBJ2-2; D is possibly TRBD1 or TRBD2 (5 bases each). The clonotype originates from a woman aged 30 to 39 with Graves' hyperthyroidism. The CDR3 protein is CASSSGTTGELFF. In DNA, the CDR3 is TGTGCCAGCAGCTCCGGGACCACCGGGGAGCTGTTTTTT.